The T cell receptor beta chain under discussion was sequenced for a study of technical replicates of blood from a handful of donors. The CDR3 covers 14 residues. Trimming stripped 0 bases from V and 7 bases from J, with 13 bases between. The V gene's germline CDR1 is SGHRS and CDR2 YFSETQ. Here immunoSEQ multiplex PCR was the method, and the copy in TCRdb shows in-frame clones only, minus some. The sample gives under 95,000 clones, over 90% of which show up once; 0.2% to 0.3% is in the top ten. The chain combines TRBV5-1 with TRBJ1-1; D perhaps matches TRBD1 (6 bases). The clonotype was recovered from a human donor in good health. The sequencing input was T cells isolated from PBMCs. CDR3 sequence reads: CASSLDKGTIEAFF. DNA of the CDR3: TGCGCCAGCAGCTTGGACAAGGGGACAATTGAAGCTTTCTTT.